This section outlines one T cell receptor beta chain sequence together with its context. The donors, healthy adults who were HIV-negative, had experienced no recent acute infections or vaccinations. Combination of CD45RO+ cells with CCR7-negative CD45RA+ TemRA cells was used for CD8 memory. Losses at the gene ends were 5 bases for V and 6 bases for J; bases not matched to a gene: 4. Per the germline V gene, CDR1 is SGHTA and CDR2 is FQGTGA. This CDR3 region has 14 residues. The sample is drawn from a study of shared clonotypes between healthy human individuals. The repertoire was sequenced with immunoSEQ multiplex PCR; TCRdb's copy has only in-frame clones and lacks some. The sample consists of about 380,000 clones, about 96% of them appearing once.

The V gene is TRBV7-3, the J gene TRBJ2-1, with 10 bases that match TRBD2. The source of this sequence is a young man in good health. The sample comprised memory CD8+ T cells sorted from blood. The subset is: CD45RO+ cells pooled with CCR7-negative TemRA cells. The CDR3 bases are TGTGCCAGCAGCAGCGGGAGGGCCCCCAATGAGCAGTTCTTC. It translates to CASSSGRAPNEQFF.